Listed below are T cell receptor beta chains from one sample, sequenced in a study of cytotoxic CD8 clonotypes in ibrutinib-treated CLL. Measured with immunoSEQ multiplex PCR; TCRdb has only the in-frame clones, and not every one. Altogether approximately 35,000 clones are present, 71% being singletons, with the ten largest covering over 15%. The source material was PBMCs, sampled at disease progression, from a patient treated with ibrutinib. Receptors were obtained from a human donor with chronic lymphocytic leukemia. CDR3s include the opening cysteine and the closing phenylalanine or tryptophan. A D gene is named only where the DNA matches it firmly. Part of the rows lack a size; the others show once, few, many or a class for expanded clones.

cdr3_aa,cdr3_nt,j_call,v_call,d_call,clone_size
CASNGQAAGHEQFF,TGTGCCAGCAACGGACAGGCCGCGGGGCATGAGCAGTTCTTC,TRBJ2-1,TRBV2,NA,NA
CASSQTGYGYTF,TGTGCCAGCAGCCAAACGGGGTATGGCTACACCTTC,TRBJ1-2,TRBV14,NA,once
CATSSWRDRTDTQYF,TGTGCCACCAGCAGTTGGCGGGATCGTACAGATACGCAGTATTTT,TRBJ2-3,TRBV15,NA,NA
CAISESQAKNIQYF,TGTGCCATCAGTGAGTCTCAAGCCAAAAACATTCAGTACTTC,TRBJ2-4,TRBV10-3,NA,NA
CASSLGPGNTEAFF,TGTGCCAGCAGCTTAGGCCCAGGGAACACTGAAGCTTTCTTT,TRBJ1-1,TRBV11-2,NA,NA
CSVEVSGGLYGQYF,TGCAGCGTTGAAGTGAGCGGGGGGCTCTACGGGCAGTACTTC,TRBJ2-7,TRBV29-1,TRBD2,NA
CASSRVASGQETQYF,TGTGCCAGCAGCCGGGTGGCTAGCGGCCAAGAGACCCAGTACTTC,TRBJ2-5,TRBV4-2,TRBD2,NA
CAISEYPGGNTIYF,TGTGCCATCAGTGAGTATCCTGGAGGAAACACCATATATTTT,TRBJ1-3,TRBV10-3,NA,NA
CASSQDPGVEQFF,TGCGCCAGCAGCCAAGATCCGGGGGTAGAGCAGTTCTTC,TRBJ2-1,TRBV4-1,NA,few
CASSGGGEQFF,TGCGCCAGCAGTGGTGGGGGTGAGCAGTTCTTC,TRBJ2-1,TRBV10-1,NA,NA
CASSPRLSWDEQFF,TGTGCCAGCAGCCCCCGACTATCTTGGGATGAGCAGTTCTTC,TRBJ2-1,TRBV7-9,NA,NA
CSVVMWGTNQETQYF,TGCAGCGTTGTCATGTGGGGGACCAACCAAGAGACCCAGTACTTC,TRBJ2-5,TRBV29-1,NA,NA
CASSIRQFLEQFF,TGTGCCAGTAGTATTCGGCAGTTCCTCGAGCAGTTCTTC,TRBJ2-1,TRBV19,NA,NA
CASSEAEDYGYTF,TGTGCCAGCAGTGAGGCGGAGGACTATGGCTACACCTTC,TRBJ1-2,TRBV6-5,NA,once
CASRGRVISYEQYF,TGTGCCAGCAGGGGGAGGGTAATCTCCTACGAGCAGTACTTC,TRBJ2-7,TRBV6-4,TRBD2,once
CASSPRGIRGQDTQYF,TGTGCCAGCAGTCCCAGAGGTATTCGGGGGCAGGATACGCAGTATTTT,TRBJ2-3,TRBV27,NA,NA
CASSQHIDSLQETQYF,TGCGCCAGCAGCCAGCACATAGATAGCCTGCAGGAGACCCAGTACTTC,TRBJ2-5,TRBV4-1,NA,NA
CASSQDGNGAQNTGELFF,TGCGCCAGCAGCCAGGACGGGAATGGGGCCCAGAACACCGGGGAGCTGTTTTTT,TRBJ2-2,TRBV4-1,NA,NA
CASSFGVAKNIQYF,TGTGCCAGCAGCTTCGGGGTCGCCAAAAACATTCAGTACTTC,TRBJ2-4,TRBV5-5,NA,few
CASSTMGNTIYF,TGTGCCAGCAGTACCATGGGAAACACCATATATTTT,TRBJ1-3,TRBV2,NA,NA
CASRPSQGIYEQYF,TGTGCCAGCAGGCCCTCCCAGGGGATATACGAGCAGTACTTC,TRBJ2-7,TRBV27,NA,NA
CASSTGTADEKLFF,TGCGCCAGCAGCACCGGGACTGCCGATGAAAAACTGTTTTTT,TRBJ1-4,TRBV5-1,NA,NA
CASSIPGTSCTDTQYF,TGTGCCAGCAGCATACCCGGGACTAGTTGCACAGATACGCAGTATTTT,TRBJ2-3,TRBV21-1,NA,NA
CASSLSGRGSTDTQYF,TGCGCCAGCAGCTTGAGCGGACGGGGGAGCACAGATACGCAGTATTTT,TRBJ2-3,TRBV5-1,NA,NA
CASSYAGVGNTEAFF,TGTGCCAGCAGTTACGCTGGTGTAGGGAACACTGAAGCTTTCTTT,TRBJ1-1,TRBV6-5,NA,NA
CASSTGTGGGDTEAFF,TGCGCCAGCAGCACCGGGACAGGGGGCGGGGACACTGAAGCTTTCTTT,TRBJ1-1,TRBV5-1,TRBD1,NA
CASSSYHRLAGYAGDEQFF,TGTGCCAGCAGCTCCTACCATAGACTAGCGGGATACGCCGGGGATGAGCAGTTCTTC,TRBJ2-1,TRBV7-6,TRBD2,NA
CASTIQTEAFF,TGTGCCAGCACCATACAGACTGAAGCTTTCTTT,TRBJ1-1,TRBV2,NA,NA
CSVDPYTDTQYF,TGCAGCGTCGACCCTTACACAGATACGCAGTATTTT,TRBJ2-3,TRBV29-1,NA,NA
CASSWSSEQFF,TGTGCCAGTAGTTGGAGTAGTGAGCAGTTCTTC,TRBJ2-1,TRBV19,NA,NA
CASRGSGGLYNEQFF,TGTGCCAGCAGGGGTAGCGGGGGCCTATACAATGAGCAGTTCTTC,TRBJ2-1,TRBV6-5,TRBD2,NA
CAISDGGAGKETQYF,TGTGCCATCAGTGATGGAGGGGCTGGAAAAGAGACCCAGTACTTC,TRBJ2-5,TRBV10-3,NA,NA
CASSSLRDSLREQYF,TGTGCCAGCAGTTCTCTCCGGGACTCTCTCCGGGAGCAGTACTTC,TRBJ2-7,TRBV6-6,NA,NA
CSVEFSSNEQFF,TGCAGCGTTGAATTCAGTTCCAATGAGCAGTTCTTC,TRBJ2-1,TRBV29-1,NA,NA
CASSLGREKETQYF,TGCGCCAGCAGCTTGGGACGGGAAAAAGAGACCCAGTACTTC,TRBJ2-5,TRBV5-1,NA,NA
CASSLESGGDEQYF,TGCGCCAGCAGCTTGGAATCAGGGGGCGACGAGCAGTACTTC,TRBJ2-7,TRBV5-1,TRBD1,NA
CASSESPRANYGYTF,TGTGCCAGCAGTGAAAGTCCCAGAGCTAACTATGGCTACACCTTC,TRBJ1-2,TRBV6-1,NA,NA
CASSEYPGQGGFQPQHF,TGTGCCAGCAGTGAATATCCCGGGCAGGGGGGTTTTCAGCCCCAGCATTTT,TRBJ1-5,TRBV25-1,TRBD1,NA
CATTGSRNGNEQFF,TGTGCCACCACGGGGAGCCGGAATGGCAATGAGCAGTTCTTC,TRBJ2-1,TRBV6-1,NA,NA
CASSSGTGVVKNIQYF,TGTGCCAGCAGTTCGGGGACAGGGGTAGTCAAAAACATTCAGTACTTC,TRBJ2-4,TRBV27,TRBD1,NA
CASSYRQGMGAGELFF,TGCGCCAGCAGTTACAGACAGGGGATGGGGGCCGGGGAGCTGTTTTTT,TRBJ2-2,TRBV4-1,TRBD1,many
CASSLALGRASYNEQFF,TGCGCCAGCAGCTTGGCGTTAGGACGAGCCTCCTACAATGAGCAGTTCTTC,TRBJ2-1,TRBV5-1,NA,medium-sized
CASSLTGTGNTIYF,TGTGCCAGCAGCCTGACAGGGACTGGAAACACCATATATTTT,TRBJ1-3,TRBV5-6,TRBD1,NA
CASSLRREEYGYTF,TGTGCCAGCAGCTTACGCAGGGAGGAATATGGCTACACCTTC,TRBJ1-2,TRBV13,NA,NA
CASSYDPELNTEAFF,TGTGCCAGCAGTTACGATCCGGAATTGAACACTGAAGCTTTCTTT,TRBJ1-1,TRBV6-5,NA,once
CASSQNLEYEQYF,TGCGCCAGCAGCCAGAACCTAGAGTACGAGCAGTACTTC,TRBJ2-7,TRBV4-1,NA,NA
CASSKAGKDTGELFF,TGTGCCAGCAGCAAAGCGGGGAAGGACACCGGGGAGCTGTTTTTT,TRBJ2-2,TRBV21-1,NA,NA
CASSLSSGAQETQYF,TGCGCCAGCAGCTTGTCTAGCGGGGCTCAAGAGACCCAGTACTTC,TRBJ2-5,TRBV5-1,TRBD2,few
CASSLVVGTGELFF,TGCGCCAGCAGCTTGGTGGTGGGTACCGGGGAGCTGTTTTTT,TRBJ2-2,TRBV5-1,NA,NA
CASSLGSAREQYF,TGTGCCAGCAGCTTAGGTTCAGCCCGCGAGCAGTACTTC,TRBJ2-7,TRBV11-2,NA,NA
CASSDGALTNEKLFF,TGTGCCAGCAGTGACGGGGCGTTAACTAATGAAAAACTGTTTTTT,TRBJ1-4,TRBV2,NA,NA
CASSPRRSRESTDTQYF,TGTGCCAGCAGCCCCAGGCGGTCGAGGGAGAGCACAGATACGCAGTATTTT,TRBJ2-3,TRBV11-2,NA,once
CASSDYPGATEAFF,TGTGCCAGCAGTGACTATCCAGGGGCTACTGAAGCTTTCTTT,TRBJ1-1,TRBV6-4,NA,NA
CASSSTLGPGETQYF,TGTGCCAGCAGCTCCACGCTAGGGCCGGGGGAGACCCAGTACTTC,TRBJ2-5,TRBV11-2,NA,NA
CASSLDAGMGTDTQYF,TGCGCCAGCAGCTTGGATGCAGGGATGGGAACAGATACGCAGTATTTT,TRBJ2-3,TRBV5-1,NA,once
CAISFLAGGPHEQYF,TGTGCCATCAGCTTTCTAGCGGGGGGCCCCCACGAGCAGTACTTC,TRBJ2-7,TRBV10-3,TRBD2,NA
CASSLSPGDNYGYTF,TGTGCCAGCAGCTTGAGTCCTGGAGATAACTATGGCTACACCTTC,TRBJ1-2,TRBV5-5,NA,once
CASSQTVTQAGELFF,TGCGCCAGCAGCCAAACTGTCACGCAGGCCGGGGAGCTGTTTTTT,TRBJ2-2,TRBV4-1,NA,once
CASSFPGTGDSPLHF,TGTGCCAGCAGTTTCCCCGGGACAGGGGACTCACCCCTCCACTTT,TRBJ1-6,TRBV28,TRBD1,NA
CASSPDASRIAYEQYF,TGTGCCAGCAGCCCTGACGCTAGTAGAATTGCCTACGAGCAGTACTTC,TRBJ2-7,TRBV5-6,NA,NA